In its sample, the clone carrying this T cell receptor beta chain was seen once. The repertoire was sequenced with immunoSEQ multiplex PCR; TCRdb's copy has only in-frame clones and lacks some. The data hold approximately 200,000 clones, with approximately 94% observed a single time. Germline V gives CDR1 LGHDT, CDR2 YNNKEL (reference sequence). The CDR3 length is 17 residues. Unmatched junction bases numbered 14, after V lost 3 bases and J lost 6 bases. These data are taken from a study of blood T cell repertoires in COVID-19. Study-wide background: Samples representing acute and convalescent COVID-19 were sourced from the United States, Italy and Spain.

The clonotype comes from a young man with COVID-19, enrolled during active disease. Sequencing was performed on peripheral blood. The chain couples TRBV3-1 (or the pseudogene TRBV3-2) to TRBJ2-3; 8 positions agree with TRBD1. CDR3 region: CASSHDTPDREWDTQYF. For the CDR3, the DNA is TGTGCCAGCAGCCATGATACCCCGGACAGGGAGTGGGATACGCAGTATTTT.